Listed here are 16 T cell receptor beta chains from one sample, sequenced in a study of cytomegalovirus exposure and HLA in healthy donors. Repertoires were generated with immunoSEQ multiplex PCR, while TCRdb's copy carries only in-frame clones and drops some. The table lists about 130,000 clones, around 96% of them singletons. The sample was PBMCs. These receptor sequences come from a man between 18 and 35 years old in good health and CMV-seronegative.

The V call is TRBV9, the J call TRBJ2-7; perhaps TRBD2 as D (5 bases). V was clipped by 0 bases and J by 3 bases, with 10 bases between them. CDR3 size: 14 residues. The V gene's germline CDR1 is SGDLS and CDR2 YYNGEE. CDR3 sequence reads: CASSVADGDYEQYF. The CDR3 DNA sequence: TGTGCCAGCAGCGTAGCCGACGGGGACTACGAGCAGTACTTC. The complete variable domain, with remaining parts taken from reference TRBV9 and TRBJ2-7, reads DSGVTQTPKHLITATGQRVTLRCSPRSGDLSVYWYQQSLDQGLQFLIQYYNGEERAKGNILERFSAQQFPDLHSELNLSSLELGDSALYFCASSVADGDYEQYFGPGTRLTVT.

The chain combines TRBV19 with TRBJ2-3, with D perhaps TRBD2 (5 bases). The V end was cut by 4 bases, the J end by 3 bases, with 8 bases between. The germline CDR1 and CDR2 sequences are LNHDA and SQIVND (reference sequence). This CDR3 has 13 residues. CDR3 DNA: TGTGCCAGTAGTACGGGATATACAGATACGCAGTATTTT. Translation gives CASSTGYTDTQYF.

The V gene is TRBV28, the J gene TRBJ2-7, with 14 bases aligning to TRBD2. Trimming took 9 bases from V and 7 from J; bases not matched to a gene: 8. Per germline, CDR1 MDHEN and CDR2 SYDVKM. CDR3 length equals 14 residues. As DNA, the CDR3 is TGTGCCAGTTGGGGGGGACTAGCGGGAGTTGAGCAGTACTTC. Translation: CASWGGLAGVEQYF.

This sequence joins TRBV10-2 and TRBJ1-1, with D tentatively TRBD1 (5 bases). Germline loops: CDR1 WSHSY, CDR2 SAAADI. V was trimmed by 3 bases and J by 5 bases, leaving 13 bases between them. The CDR3 length is 14 residues. CDR3 residues: CASSDGGESTEAFF. The CDR3 coding sequence is TGCGCCAGCAGTGATGGGGGGGAAAGTACTGAAGCTTTCTTT.

The chain recombines TRBV7-2 with TRBJ1-2; possibly TRBD1 for D (5 bases). CDR3 length: 14 amino acids. Germline lookup yields CDR1 SGHTA and CDR2 FQGNSA. V lost 6 bases and J lost 4, with 15 bases in between. This chain's CDR3 is CASSNLLGGYGYTF. CDR3 nucleotide sequence: TGTGCCAGCAGTAACCTTCTGGGGGGCTATGGCTACACCTTC.

The chain links TRBV13 to TRBJ1-5; TRBD1 matches at 7 bases. This CDR3 has 14 amino acids. The V and J ends lost 0 bases and 6 bases, in that order; junction bases with no gene match: 2. Germline values: CDR1 PRHDT, CDR2 FYEKMQ (reference sequence). This CDR3 is CASSLGQGVQPQHF. CDR3 in DNA: TGTGCCAGCAGCTTAGGCCAGGGGGTTCAGCCCCAGCATTTT.

This clone appeared once. The CDR3 here is CASSEVGTPYNEQFF. Written as DNA, the CDR3 is TGTGCCAGCAGTGAAGTGGGCACCCCCTACAATGAGCAGTTCTTC. The chain is built from TRBV2 and TRBJ2-1; D not resolved. V was trimmed by 1 base and J by 2 bases, leaving 9 bases between them. The CDR3 consists of 15 residues. Per the germline V gene, CDR1 is SNHLY and CDR2 is FYNNEI. The entire variable domain, with the rest obtained from reference TRBV2 and TRBJ2-1, is as follows: EPEVTQTPSHQVTQMGQEVILRCVPISNHLYFYWYRQILGQKVEFLVSFYNNEISEKSEIFDDQFSVERPDGSNFTLKIRSTKLEDSAMYFCASSEVGTPYNEQFFGPGTRLTVL.

This chain connects TRBV6-1 to TRBJ2-6, with 9 bases that match TRBD1. Germline loops: CDR1 MNHNS, CDR2 SASEGT. CDR3 size: 17 residues. The V gene end was trimmed by 4 bases and the J gene end by 0 bases; junction bases not matched to a gene: 4. CDR3 in amino acids: CASSGRTGVSGANVLTF. CDR3 DNA: TGTGCCAGCAGTGGACGGACAGGGGTCTCTGGGGCCAACGTCCTGACTTTC.

J is TRBJ2-1 and V is TRBV11-3; TRBD2 might be the D (6 bases). The V end lost 0 bases, the J end lost 9 bases, and 9 bases lay between the germline ends. CDR3 length: 13 amino acids. From germline, CDR1 is SGHNT and CDR2 YENEEA. The CDR3 here is CASSLDPRGEQFF. CDR3 coding DNA: TGTGCCAGCAGCTTAGATCCGCGGGGTGAGCAGTTCTTC.

V gene TRBV4-3 combines with J gene TRBJ2-3; D not certain. The CDR3 contains 16 residues. CDR1 is LGHNA and CDR2 is YSLEER in the germline V gene. Trimming removed 4 bases from V and 4 bases from J, with 18 bases in between. CDR3 region: CASSPNPESSADTQYF. In DNA form, the CDR3 reads TGCGCCAGCAGCCCCAACCCGGAGTCGTCCGCAGATACGCAGTATTTT.

This rearrangement joins TRBV10-1 to TRBJ2-7; 7 nucleotides agree with TRBD2. The CDR3 consists of 14 residues. Germline loops: CDR1 WNHNN, CDR2 SYGVQD (reference sequence). The V segment lost 5 bases and the J segment 6 bases; nucleotides outside the gene matches: 10. This CDR3 is CASSSTRLACEQYF. The CDR3 nucleotides read TGCGCCAGCAGTAGTACGAGACTAGCCTGCGAGCAGTACTTC.

The rearrangement joins TRBV2 to TRBJ1-1; D gene unclear. CDR3 length: 11 residues. Germline CDR1 SNHLY, CDR2 FYNNEI. With 2 bases removed from V and 8 bases from J, the gap between germline ends came to 6 bases. CDR3 in DNA: TGTGCCAGCAGTGAACAAACAGAAGCTTTCTTT. Translating it yields CASSEQTEAFF.

The chain is built from TRBV7-9 and TRBJ2-3; perhaps TRBD2 as D (5 bases). V was cut by 5 bases and J by 6 bases, with 15 bases left in between. The CDR3 consists of 14 residues. Germline CDR1 and CDR2: SEHNR and FQNEAQ (reference sequence). The CDR3 nucleotides are TGTGCCAGCAGCCCCCGTGGGTGGAGGGATACGCAGTATTTT. Translation: CASSPRGWRDTQYF.

The chain carries TRBV27 and TRBJ1-1, with a tentative D call TRBD1 (5 bases). CDR1 and CDR2 (germline): MNHEY, SMNVEV (reference sequence). CDR3 size: 14 residues. V lost 3 bases and J 1 base, leaving 9 bases between the germline ends. CDR3 protein: CASSFWGGNTEAFF. DNA of the CDR3: TGTGCCAGCAGTTTCTGGGGCGGGAACACTGAAGCTTTCTTT.

V gene TRBV19 combines with J gene TRBJ1-4; 9 nucleotides line up with TRBD1. CDR1 and CDR2 (germline): LNHDA, SQIVND (reference sequence). V lost 7 bases, J lost 11 bases, and 11 bases stayed unmatched. This CDR3 is built from 14 residues. CDR3 sequence reads: CASTLQGALGKLFF. The CDR3 bases are TGTGCCAGTACCCTACAGGGGGCACTTGGGAAACTGTTTTTT. Filled out from reference TRBV19 and TRBJ1-4, the complete variable domain reads DGGITQSPKYLFRKEGQNVTLSCEQNLNHDAMYWYRQDPGQGLRLIYYSQIVNDFQKGDIAEGYSVSREKKESFPLTVTSAQKNPTAFYLCASTLQGALGKLFFGSGTQLSVL.

The V gene is TRBV9, the J gene TRBJ2-7; 7 nucleotides agree with TRBD2. V shed 4 bases, J shed 2 bases, and the junction held 12 bases outside the gene matches. The V gene's germline CDR1 is SGDLS and CDR2 YYNGEE. CDR3 length equals 16 residues. The CDR3 here is CASSPRGREITYEQYF. The CDR3 DNA sequence: TGTGCCAGCAGCCCTCGAGGGCGGGAGATAACCTACGAGCAGTACTTC.